The 30 T cell receptor beta chains in this list originate from one sample, sequenced in a study of a mutant IDH1 vaccine in newly diagnosed glioma. Antigens for these TCRs are unknown. The time point denotes: week 11, during vaccination. What each vaccine dose contained was 300 ug of mutant IDH1 20-mer peptide, accompanied by topical imiquimod. Here immunoSEQ multiplex PCR was the method, and the copy in TCRdb shows in-frame clones only, minus some. Of fewer than 35,000 clones in the sample, around 89% are singletons; the top ten hold less than 25%. Sequenced here: PBMCs, sampled from a glioma patient whose treatment included an IDH1 peptide vaccine. The receptor set was obtained from a man younger than 35 with glioma.

As concerns this clone: A junction boundary mismatches the germline segment, possibly from a read error. The gene calls are TRBV29-1 and TRBJ1-1, with D uncertain. The CDR3 is 12 amino acids. Looked up from germline, CDR1 is SQVTM and CDR2 is ANQGSEA. The CDR3 sequence: CSIEETPRVAFF. CDR3 in DNA: TGCAGCATTGAGGAGACCCCTCGGGTAGCTTTCTTT.

This clone was found once. J is TRBJ2-1 and V is TRBV10-3; 10 bases are shared with TRBD2. Trimming removed 4 bases from V and 7 bases from J; junction bases left unmatched: 7. Germline V gene data show CDR1 as ENHRY and CDR2 as SYGVKD. CDR3 length: 15 residues. Written as DNA, the CDR3 is TGTGCCATCAGTGGAGCGGGAGGGTCTCGGAATGAGCAGTTCTTC. Its translation: CAISGAGGSRNEQFF.

In this sample, this clone turned up once. The chain carries TRBV5-8 and TRBJ1-3; no clear D gene. The CDR3 has 15 residues. V shed 0 bases and J shed 4 bases, with 11 bases lying between them. Germline values: CDR1 SGHTS, CDR2 YDEGEE. The CDR3 nucleotides are TGTGCCAGCAGCTTGGCCCTTTCGGGAGGAAACACCATATATTTT. It is translated as CASSLALSGGNTIYF.

V and J are TRBV7-9 and TRBJ2-7, with D possibly TRBD2 on 6 matching bases. This CDR3 contains 13 residues. Germline loops: CDR1 SEHNR, CDR2 FQNEAQ (reference sequence). V lost 10 bases, J lost 1 base, and 14 bases lay in between. CDR3: CATFGGNSYEQYF. The CDR3 coding sequence is TGTGCCACCTTCGGCGGGAATTCCTACGAGCAGTACTTC. Together with reference TRBV7-9 and TRBJ2-7, the CDR3 gives the full variable domain: DTGVSQNPRHKITKRGQNVTFRCDPISEHNRLYWYRQTLGQGPEFLTYFQNEAQLEKSRLLSDRFSAERPKGSFSTLEIQRTEQGDSAMYLCATFGGNSYEQYFGPGTRLTVT.

This rearrangement joins TRBV6-5 to TRBJ2-2; D is uncertain. Trimming cost V 7 bases and J 8 bases, with 14 bases left between them. The germline CDR1 and CDR2 sequences are MNHEY and SVGAGI. This CDR3 is 13 amino acids long. In DNA form, the CDR3 reads TGTGCCAGCACCCCCGGGCTGGGGGGGGAGCTGTTTTTT. Protein product: CASTPGLGGELFF.

This chain connects TRBV5-1 to TRBJ2-3; 9 bases are shared with TRBD1. The trim removed 5 bases at V and 3 bases at J, leaving 4 bases unmatched. CDR1 and CDR2 from the germline V gene are SGHRS and YFSETQ. The CDR3 covers 14 residues. The CDR3, as DNA: TGCGCCAGCAGGCGGGGACAGGGAACAGATACGCAGTATTTT. This translates into CASRRGQGTDTQYF.

The chain links TRBV5-1 to TRBJ1-1, with D perhaps TRBD1 (5 bases). The V end lost 5 bases, the J end lost 1 base, and 15 bases lay between the germline ends. CDR1 and CDR2 from the germline V gene are SGHRS and YFSETQ. The CDR3 runs 15 residues. CDR3 coding DNA: TGCGCCAGCAGTATCCAGGGAGTCGGGAACACTGAAGCTTTCTTT. Protein sequence: CASSIQGVGNTEAFF. Using reference TRBV5-1 and TRBJ1-1 for the parts outside the CDR3, the full variable domain is KAGVTQTPRYLIKTRGQQVTLSCSPISGHRSVSWYQQTPGQGLQFLFEYFSETQRNKGNFPGRFSGRQFSNSRSEMNVSTLELGDSALYLCASSIQGVGNTEAFFGQGTRLTVV.

Only one count was recorded for this clone. The chain combines TRBV18 with TRBJ2-7; D may correspond to TRBD1 or TRBD2 (5 bases each). The germline V and J ends were trimmed by 3 bases and 3 bases, with 9 bases remaining between them. This CDR3 comprises 13 residues. Germline V lookup: CDR1 KGHSH, CDR2 LQKENI. CDR3 nucleotides: TGTGCCAGCTCACCGGGGGTATACTACGAGCAGTACTTC. Translated, it gives CASSPGVYYEQYF.

The chain joins TRBV11-2 to TRBJ1-1; 7 bases are shared with TRBD1. CDR1 and CDR2 from the germline V gene are SGHAT and FQNNGV. Unmatched junction bases numbered 3, after V lost 1 base and J lost 4 bases. CDR3 length: 14 amino acids. The CDR3 reads CASSLVRGGTEAFF. For the CDR3, the DNA is TGTGCCAGCAGCTTAGTCAGGGGGGGCACTGAAGCTTTCTTT. Looking up the rest from reference TRBV11-2 and TRBJ1-1 gives the full variable domain: EAGVAQSPRYKIIEKRQSVAFWCNPISGHATLYWYQQILGQGPKLLIQFQNNGVVDDSQLPKDRFSAERLKGVDSTLKIQPAKLEDSAVYLCASSLVRGGTEAFFGQGTRLTVV.

This chain uses TRBV2 with TRBJ1-6, with 7 bases that match TRBD1. CDR1 and CDR2 (germline): SNHLY, FYNNEI. Trimming at V came to 8 bases and at J to 10 bases, leaving 11 bases not matched to a gene. The CDR3 totals 14 residues. The CDR3, as DNA: TGTGCCAGCTGGAGACAGGGATCGGCCTCACCCCTCCACTTT. Translation: CASWRQGSASPLHF.

CDR3 loop: CATSTPQGLTEAFF. For the CDR3, the DNA is TGTGCCACCAGCACCCCACAGGGACTCACTGAAGCTTTCTTT. V is TRBV15 and J is TRBJ1-1, with D possibly matching TRBD1 (6 bases). From germline, CDR1 is LNHNV and CDR2 YYDKDF (reference sequence). V was clipped by 4 bases and J by 4 bases, with 13 bases between them. The CDR3 contains 14 residues.

The CDR3 sequence: CASSQELAHTEAFF. CDR3 nucleotide sequence: TGTGCCAGCAGTCAAGAGCTGGCGCACACTGAAGCTTTCTTT. This chain joins TRBV7-8 and TRBJ1-1, with no clear D. This CDR3 has 14 residues. V was shortened by 6 bases and J by 3 bases, with 14 bases between the two germline ends. CDR1 SGHVS and CDR2 FQNEAQ come from the germline V gene.

The genes are TRBV5-6 and TRBJ1-2; D not certain. The CDR3 extends over 14 amino acids. Between the trimmed V and J ends, which lost 0 bases and 2 bases, there was a span of 8 bases. Germline V gives CDR1 SGHDT, CDR2 YYEEEE. The CDR3 DNA sequence: TGTGCCAGCAGCTTGGCGGGGAACAACTATGGCTACACCTTC. Residues: CASSLAGNNYGYTF.

A single count supports this clone. The CDR3 sequence is CASSPRRSPGQGPSPLHF. The DNA of the CDR3 is TGCGCCAGCAGCCCCCGTCGATCTCCGGGACAGGGGCCCTCACCCCTCCACTTT. The chain joins TRBV4-1 to TRBJ1-6; the match to TRBD1 covers 10 bases. From germline, CDR1 is MGHRA and CDR2 YSYEKL. This CDR3 contains 18 residues. V shed 4 bases and J 10 bases; nucleotides not matched to a gene: 16.

Here the CDR3 DNA reads TGTGCCAGCAGCTACAGGGGGGACCAGCCCCAGCATTTT. Its protein is CASSYRGDQPQHF. The gene calls are TRBV7-2 and TRBJ1-5; 8 bases match TRBD1. Per germline, CDR1 SGHTA and CDR2 FQGNSA. The CDR3 sequence is 13 residues long. After removal of 4 bases from V and 7 bases from J, the junction contained 3 bases not matched to a gene.

The J gene is TRBJ2-1, the V gene TRBV30, with 8 bases matching TRBD2. The germline V gene encodes CDR1 GTSNPN and CDR2 SVGIG (reference sequence). The J segment lost 13 bases and the V segment lost 1 base, leaving 6 bases of the junction unmatched. The CDR3 is made up of 12 amino acids. CDR3 coding DNA: TGTGCCTGGAGTGGGGTAGCGGGATTACAGTTCTTC. This sequence encodes CAWSGVAGLQFF. The whole variable domain, remainder taken from reference TRBV30 and TRBJ2-1, is SQTIHQWPATLVQPVGSPLSLECTVEGTSNPNLYWYRQAAGRGLQLLFYSVGIGQISSEVPQNLSASRPQDRQFILSSKKLLLSDSGFYLCAWSGVAGLQFFGPGTRLTVL.

This clone was seen a few times. CDR3 residues: CASSYGVSGANVLTF. CDR3 nucleotides: TGTGCCAGCAGTTACGGCGTATCTGGGGCCAACGTCCTGACTTTC. This chain joins TRBV6-5 and TRBJ2-6; D gene unclear. The V end was cut by 2 bases, the J end by 1 base, with 6 bases between. Germline assignment: CDR1 MNHEY and CDR2 SVGAGI. This CDR3 comprises 15 residues.

This clone was seen a few times. The rearrangement joins TRBV7-9 to TRBJ1-2, with D possibly being TRBD1 (5 bases). V lost 5 bases and J 10 bases, leaving 17 bases between the germline ends. The length of the CDR3 is 13 residues. Per germline, CDR1 SEHNR and CDR2 FQNEAQ (reference sequence). The CDR3 spells CASSHRHGAVYTF. DNA for the CDR3: TGTGCCAGCAGCCACCGTCACGGGGCGGTCTACACCTTC.

A single count supports this clone. V is TRBV28 and J is TRBJ1-1; D is undetermined. V was pared by 3 bases and J by 4 bases, with 6 bases between. CDR1 is MDHEN and CDR2 is SYDVKM in the germline V gene. CDR3 length equals 12 residues. CDR3 sequence (DNA): TGTGCCAGCAGTTTGGCGGGCACTGAAGCTTTCTTT. Translating gives CASSLAGTEAFF.

This chain connects TRBV6-6 to TRBJ1-2, with 8 bases fitting TRBD1. Germline V CDR1 and CDR2: MNHNY, SVGAGI (reference sequence). The CDR3 spans 15 residues. Trimming removed 0 bases from V and 4 bases from J; junction bases left unmatched: 4. The CDR3 sequence: CASSYSDRGSYGYTF. CDR3 nucleotide sequence: TGTGCCAGCAGTTACTCCGACAGGGGATCCTATGGCTACACCTTC.

V gene TRBV7-9 combines with J gene TRBJ1-5; TRBD1 matches at 8 bases. With V trimmed by 3 bases and J by 7 bases, 8 bases remained unmatched. Germline CDR1 and CDR2: SEHNR and FQNEAQ (reference sequence). This CDR3 has 15 residues. The CDR3 nucleotides are TGTGCCAGCAGCTTGGCCGGACAGGGTTCGCAGCCCCAGCATTTT. The encoded protein is CASSLAGQGSQPQHF.

This chain uses TRBV7-9 with TRBJ1-5; D is uncertain. V gave up 4 bases and J gave up 0 bases, with 13 bases separating them. The CDR3 runs to 16 residues. Germline assignment: CDR1 SEHNR and CDR2 FQNEAQ (reference sequence). The chain's CDR3 is CASSSVGDHSNQPQHF. The CDR3 DNA sequence: TGTGCCAGCAGCTCAGTCGGGGATCATAGCAATCAGCCCCAGCATTTT.

The chain uses TRBV4-1 and TRBJ1-1; TRBD1 is a possible D gene (6 bases). Germline V gene data show CDR1 as MGHRA and CDR2 as YSYEKL. Trimming took off 0 bases at V and 3 bases at J, with 8 bases between the two ends. The CDR3 extends over 14 amino acids. The CDR3 DNA follows: TGCGCCAGCAGCCAAGAGGAGGGGGACACTGAAGCTTTCTTT. Its translation is CASSQEEGDTEAFF.

This rearrangement joins TRBV27 to TRBJ2-5; D could derive from TRBD1 or TRBD2 (7 bases each). Germline-derived CDR1 and CDR2 are MNHEY and SMNVEV (reference sequence). CDR3 length: 14 residues. The V and J ends lost 8 bases and 7 bases respectively, with 20 bases between them. The CDR3 region is CASGPAGQLGTQYF. As DNA, the CDR3 is TGTGCCAGCGGTCCAGCGGGACAGCTCGGGACCCAGTACTTC.

The rearrangement uses TRBV5-1 and TRBJ2-7, with TRBD1 matching 7 bases. The J segment lost 3 bases and the V segment lost 3 bases, leaving 0 bases of the junction unmatched. The CDR3 spans 12 residues. The germline V gene encodes CDR1 SGHRS and CDR2 YFSETQ. The DNA for the CDR3 is TGCGCCAGCAGCTGGGACAGCTACGAGCAGTACTTC. Protein: CASSWDSYEQYF.

The chain couples TRBV10-3 to TRBJ1-2; no clear D gene. This CDR3 is built from 14 residues. CDR1 is ENHRY and CDR2 is SYGVKD in the germline V gene. Trimming stripped 0 bases from V and 9 bases from J, with 14 bases between. In DNA, the CDR3 is TGTGCCATCAGTGAGTCGGCGGCAGGATCACGCTACACCTTC. This gives the protein CAISESAAGSRYTF.

The CDR3, as DNA: TGTGCCAGCAGCTTAGGGGTAACAAATACGCAGTATTTT. Its translation is CASSLGVTNTQYF. This rearrangement joins TRBV7-2 to TRBJ2-3; no reliable D call. Germline CDR1 reads SGHTA; CDR2 reads FQGNSA. Trimming cost V 1 base and J 7 bases, with 9 bases left between them. CDR3 length: 13 residues.

This chain links TRBV4-3 with TRBJ2-1; perhaps TRBD2 as D (5 bases). The V end was cut by 2 bases, the J end by 6 bases, with 17 bases between. This CDR3 comprises 16 residues. Germline V gene data show CDR1 as LGHNA and CDR2 as YSLEER. The DNA for the CDR3 is TGCGCCAGCAGCCAATATGCGCGGGCTAGAACCAATGAGCAGTTCTTC. Residues: CASSQYARARTNEQFF.

This clone occurred a few times. CDR3 sequence reads: CASSVIAGGQETQYF. In nucleotides, the CDR3 is TGTGCCAGCAGTGTGATAGCGGGAGGGCAAGAGACCCAGTACTTC. V is TRBV6-4 and J is TRBJ2-5; 11 bases align to TRBD2. CDR3 length: 15 amino acids. The trim removed 4 bases at V and 2 bases at J, leaving 3 bases unmatched. In germline, CDR1 is MRHNA, CDR2 SNTAGT.

CDR3 in DNA: TGTGCCAGTAGTATAGCCGGGACGGAAAACTATGGCTACACCTTC. It translates to CASSIAGTENYGYTF. This chain connects TRBV19 to TRBJ1-2; a possible D gene is TRBD1 (5 bases). Germline V lookup: CDR1 LNHDA, CDR2 SQIVND (reference sequence). The CDR3 has 15 amino acids. The V end was cut by 1 base, the J end by 2 bases, with 11 bases between.